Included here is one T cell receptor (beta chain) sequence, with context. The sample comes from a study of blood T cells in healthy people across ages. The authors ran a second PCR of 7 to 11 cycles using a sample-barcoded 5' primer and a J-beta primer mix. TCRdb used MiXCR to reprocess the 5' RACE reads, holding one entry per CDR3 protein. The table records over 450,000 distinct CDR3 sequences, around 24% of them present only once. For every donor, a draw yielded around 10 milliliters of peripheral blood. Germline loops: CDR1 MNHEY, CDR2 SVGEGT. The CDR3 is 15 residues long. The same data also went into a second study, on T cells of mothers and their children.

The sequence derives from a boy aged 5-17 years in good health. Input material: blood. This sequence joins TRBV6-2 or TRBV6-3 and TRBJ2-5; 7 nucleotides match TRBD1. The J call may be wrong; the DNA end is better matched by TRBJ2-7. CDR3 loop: CASSYRQGWPYEQYF. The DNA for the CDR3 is TGTGCCAGCAGTTACCGACAGGGATGGCCCTACGAGCAGTACTTC.